Below, 10 T cell receptor beta chains from the same sample are listed, as sequenced in a study of cytomegalovirus exposure and HLA in healthy donors. Primers included in the PCR were 60 Vbeta and 13 Jbeta primers. Measured with immunoSEQ multiplex PCR; TCRdb has only the in-frame clones, and not every one. The sample holds roughly 99,000 clones; more than 70% are singletons and the top ten take 3% to 4%. Sequencing was done on a sample of PBMCs. Receptor source: a woman aged 40-49 years in good health and CMV-seronegative.

The chain links TRBV5-6 to TRBJ1-5, with 7 bases identical to TRBD1. The CDR3 is 16 residues long. V lost 1 base to trimming and J lost 3 bases; unmatched junction nucleotides: 7. Germline V lookup: CDR1 SGHDT, CDR2 YYEEEE. CDR3 protein: CASSLRETGNNQPQHF. Written as DNA, the CDR3 is TGTGCCAGCAGCTTGAGGGAGACAGGGAACAATCAGCCCCAGCATTTT.

The gene calls are TRBV15 and TRBJ2-6, with a tentative D call TRBD2 (6 bases). The V gene's germline CDR1 is LNHNV and CDR2 YYDKDF (reference sequence). CDR3 size: 17 residues. Trimming cost V 4 bases and J 0 bases, with 13 bases left between them. The CDR3 reads CATSNTTGGSGANVLTF. CDR3 in DNA: TGTGCCACCAGCAACACAACCGGGGGCTCTGGGGCCAACGTCCTGACTTTC.

DNA of the CDR3: TGTGCCAGCAGCAACGGACAGGCGACTTATGGCTACACCTTC. It codes for CASSNGQATYGYTF. The V call is TRBV7-9, the J call TRBJ1-2; 7 nucleotides match TRBD1. V lost 5 bases, J lost 5 bases, and 8 bases stayed unmatched. The CDR3 has 14 residues. Germline loops: CDR1 SEHNR, CDR2 FQNEAQ (reference sequence). Drawing the rest from reference TRBV7-9 and TRBJ1-2, the complete variable domain is DTGVSQNPRHKITKRGQNVTFRCDPISEHNRLYWYRQTLGQGPEFLTYFQNEAQLEKSRLLSDRFSAERPKGSFSTLEIQRTEQGDSAMYLCASSNGQATYGYTFGSGTRLTVV.

In this sample, this clone turned up a few times. The J gene is TRBJ2-7, the V gene TRBV6-5, with 14 bases identical to TRBD2. This CDR3 region has 16 residues. Trimming removed 0 bases from V and 6 bases from J; junction bases left unmatched: 4. Germline values: CDR1 MNHEY, CDR2 SVGAGI. The CDR3 DNA follows: TGTGCCAGCAGTTACTCGACTAGCGGGGGGGCTAGCGAGCAGTACTTC. Protein: CASSYSTSGGASEQYF.

V usage is TRBV14 and J usage is TRBJ2-3; maybe TRBD2 (7 bases). This CDR3 comprises 16 residues. Deletions cut 4 bases from V and 2 bases from J, with 16 bases between. From germline, CDR1 is SGHDN and CDR2 FVKESK. CDR3 sequence (DNA): TGTGCCAGCAGCCTTAGACTAGGGGGGGTCACAGATACGCAGTATTTT. Amino acid sequence: CASSLRLGGVTDTQYF.

CDR3 residues: CASSLTQTAPSQHF. CDR3 DNA: TGTGCCAGCAGCCTCACCCAGACAGCTCCTTCCCAGCATTTT. The rearrangement links TRBV6-5 to TRBJ1-5, with D perhaps TRBD1 (5 bases). The CDR3 has 14 residues. Germline V gene sequence: CDR1 MNHEY, CDR2 SVGAGI. With 6 bases removed from V and 11 bases from J, the gap between germline ends came to 20 bases.

This clone showed up just a few times. In DNA, the CDR3 is TGTGCCAGCAGTTACTCAGCGCGTGAGGCTTTCTTT. It encodes CASSYSAREAFF. The genes are TRBV6-5 and TRBJ1-1, with no clear D. Trimming took 0 bases from V and 11 from J, leaving 10 bases between them. Germline V CDR1 and CDR2: MNHEY, SVGAGI. The CDR3 has 12 residues.

The chain joins TRBV5-1 to TRBJ2-1; 7 bases match TRBD2. The germline V gene encodes CDR1 SGHRS and CDR2 YFSETQ. The CDR3 totals 12 residues. V shed 3 bases, J shed 7 bases, and the junction held 1 base outside the gene matches. The CDR3 reads CASSWGGNEQFF. Written as DNA, the CDR3 is TGCGCCAGCAGCTGGGGGGGAAATGAGCAGTTCTTC.

The chain links TRBV14 to TRBJ1-2; perhaps TRBD1 as D (6 bases). The V gene lost 4 bases and the J gene lost 4 bases, with 10 bases spanning the gap. There are 13 residues in the CDR3. Germline CDR1 SGHDN, CDR2 FVKESK. DNA for the CDR3: TGTGCCAGCAGCCGTACAGGGTCCTATGGCTACACCTTC. Translating it yields CASSRTGSYGYTF.

This clone was found many times. The V gene is TRBV6-1, the J gene TRBJ2-1; TRBD1 agrees at 7 bases. Trimming at V came to 9 bases and at J to 8 bases, leaving 10 bases not matched to a gene. CDR3 size: 13 residues. CDR1 and CDR2 (germline): MNHNS, SASEGT. The CDR3 loop reads CASLGGNGHEQFF. The CDR3 DNA follows: TGTGCCAGTTTAGGGGGCAACGGCCATGAGCAGTTCTTC.